This T cell receptor (beta chain) was captured by sequencing in a study of blood T cell repertoires in COVID-19 (TCRdb year 2020). Background on the whole study: Samples from collaborators originated in the United States, Italy and Spain and spanned both the acute and convalescent phases of COVID-19. The material from the prospective study consisted of cDNA or gDNA derived from T cells, B-cell-depleted T cells, or PBMCs. Subjects who had been exposed to COVID-19, were actively infected with it, or had recovered from it provided the deeply sampled blood TCRbeta repertoires that made up the dataset. A freely available public database, intended as a resource for researchers studying the immune response to SARS-CoV-2, is where the repertoires were released. Samples were obtained from the ongoing ImmuneRACE study (first 160 participants) and from over 1,000 subjects provided by 6 global collaborators. Sample metadata almost always included a de-identified subject ID, COVID-19 status, age in years and sex. Where available, HLA class I and class II types were taken from metadata supplied by the sample provider and were not determined by assay-based typing.

This clone came up a few times. Its specific antigen is unknown. No much larger clone exists at a distance of one base, and base qualities are not known. A second Seattle source provided samples from volunteer blood donors who had recovered from COVID-19. Collaborating institutions collected whole blood in K2EDTA tubes following their own protocols. For TCRbeta analysis, collaborators shipped samples in one of three forms: frozen whole blood, isolated PBMCs, or DNA extracted from either of those sample types. The immunoSEQ Assay, a bias-controlled multiplex PCR, was used to amplify TCRbeta CDR3 regions from genomic DNA. Processing in the source paper ran as follows. The number of nucleated cells in each sample was estimated by amplification of reference gene primers within the assay. Sequence reads were collapsed and filtered to measure the absolute abundance of every unique TCRbeta CDR3 rearrangement. Productive Simpson clonality was computed per sample as the square root of Simpson's diversity index over productive rearrangements. In TCRdb, the immuneACCESS table is reduced to in-frame sequences with V and J assigned. These tables do not hold every clone; where another copy was compared, an unresolved V gene accounts for under half, and the others remain unexplained. That table gives V, J and clone size, and the DNA gave D and trimming. The sample table contains 210,000 or so clones; only one count was recorded for roughly 84% of them. Together, the top ten hold 5% to 8% of the sample.

The study at large found these results: The quantity of clinical and demographic metadata differed by source and by participant and was supplied without curation.

The CDR3 holds 14 amino acids from the cysteine to the phenylalanine. Solely the CDR3 DNA is kept, with 42 bases framed from the first base. In the germline V gene, CDR1 corresponds to MDHEN and CDR2 to SYDVKM. Relative to germline, V is 5 bases shorter and J is 4 bases shorter, with 12 bases between their ends. This TCR came from a middle-aged woman who had recovered from COVID-19. The chain couples TRBV28 to TRBJ2-1, with the D gene uncertain. The specimen was peripheral blood. The bases are TGTGCCAGCAGTCTCGGAGAGTTGTACAATGAGCAGTTCTTC. Its protein is CASSLGELYNEQFF.